The T cell receptor beta chain under discussion was sequenced for a study of blood T cell repertoires in COVID-19. Generated by immunoSEQ multiplex PCR, the TCRdb table keeps only in-frame clones and is missing some. The sample has about 100,000 clones; approximately 86% are singletons. The CDR3 extends over 12 amino acids. With 5 bases clipped from V and 9 bases from J, the junction kept 9 bases outside the gene matches. The germline V gene encodes CDR1 GTSNPN and CDR2 SVGIG (reference sequence). This clonotype was obtained from a human donor in a cohort sampled during active COVID-19. Sequencing input: peripheral blood. The chain joins TRBV30 to TRBJ1-2; 7 positions match TRBD1. CDR3 DNA: TGTGCCTGGCAGGAGGGGGACAGACGCTACACCTTC. Residues: CAWQEGDRRYTF.